Each of the 22 T cell receptor beta chains below was sequenced from the same sample in a study of blood T cell repertoires in COVID-19. Sequencing was performed with immunoSEQ multiplex PCR; in TCRdb, only in-frame clones are kept and a portion is missing. The sample lists about 210,000 clones, approximately 80% occurring once. Sequencing used peripheral blood. The receptors shown here come from an elderly woman with COVID-19, enrolled during active disease.

The gene calls are TRBV11-3 and TRBJ2-1; TRBD1 agrees at 9 bases. Germline trimming cut 5 bases from V and 10 bases from J; bases unmatched to any gene: 6. The CDR3 loop spans 13 amino acids. CDR1 and CDR2 (germline): SGHNT, YENEEA. The CDR3 nucleotides read TGTGCCAGCAGCCCACTTACAGGGGGCGAGCAGTTCTTC. This translates into CASSPLTGGEQFF.

The sample holds a few counts of this clone. The CDR3 protein is CATRQGASSGQPQHF. The CDR3, as DNA: TGTGCCACCAGACAGGGGGCATCGTCGGGTCAGCCCCAGCATTTT. The chain carries TRBV28 and TRBJ1-5; 10 nucleotides agree with TRBD1. This CDR3 has 15 residues. The V and J ends lost 10 bases and 6 bases, in that order; junction bases with no gene match: 12. In germline, CDR1 is MDHEN, CDR2 SYDVKM.

The chain couples TRBV19 to TRBJ1-6; possibly TRBD1 for D (5 bases). CDR1 and CDR2 (germline): LNHDA, SQIVND (reference sequence). With 6 bases removed from V and 7 bases from J, the gap between germline ends came to 19 bases. The CDR3 runs to 16 residues. CDR3 protein: CASSFAAGLKNSPLHF. CDR3 DNA sequence: TGTGCCAGTAGCTTCGCCGCGGGACTGAAAAATTCACCCCTCCACTTT.

A single count supports this clone. This chain uses TRBV5-4 with TRBJ1-2; D remains unclear. In germline, CDR1 is SGHNT, CDR2 YYREEE (reference sequence). The CDR3 totals 16 residues. The germline V and J ends were trimmed by 9 bases and 6 bases, with 27 bases remaining between them. The CDR3 bases are TGTGCCACAAGTTCGGGAGGGAAGGGCAGGCCGGATGGCTACACCTTC. Translating gives CATSSGGKGRPDGYTF.

The rearrangement uses TRBV5-4 and TRBJ1-1; unclear D gene. The CDR3 runs 15 residues. V gave up 0 bases and J gave up 2 bases, with 11 bases separating them. Germline-derived CDR1 and CDR2 are SGHNT and YYREEE (reference sequence). The CDR3 DNA reads TGTGCCAGCAGCTTGGGGCGTGGGAGTAACACTGAAGCTTTCTTT. This codes for CASSLGRGSNTEAFF.

The J gene is TRBJ2-1, the V gene TRBV18; no clear D gene. The germline V and J ends were trimmed by 0 bases and 1 base, with 10 bases remaining between them. Germline lookup yields CDR1 KGHSH and CDR2 LQKENI. This CDR3 contains 16 residues. CDR3 region: CASSPPKVASYNEQFF. The CDR3 region has the DNA TGTGCCAGCTCACCACCCAAGGTAGCTTCCTACAATGAGCAGTTCTTC.

The genes are TRBV6-6 and TRBJ2-3; 10 positions match TRBD2. Germline V CDR1 and CDR2: MNHNY, SVGAGI (reference sequence). The CDR3 covers 15 residues. With V trimmed by 5 bases and J by 5 bases, 7 bases remained unmatched. The CDR3 loop is CASSQSGRGRDTQYF. The CDR3 DNA reads TGTGCCAGCAGTCAGAGCGGGAGGGGGAGAGATACGCAGTATTTT.

This rearrangement joins TRBV5-1 to TRBJ1-3, with D possibly matching TRBD1 (6 bases). The CDR3 is 15 amino acids. CDR1 and CDR2 (germline): SGHRS, YFSETQ. Trimming took off 5 bases at V and 0 bases at J, with 12 bases between the two ends. CDR3 amino acids: CASREGGNSGNTIYF. DNA for the CDR3: TGCGCCAGCAGAGAGGGGGGGAACTCTGGAAACACCATATATTTT.

This rearrangement joins TRBV3-1 (or the pseudogene TRBV3-2) to TRBJ2-7; D gene unclear. The V and J ends lost 3 bases and 2 bases respectively, with 17 bases between them. Germline assignment: CDR1 LGHDT and CDR2 YNNKEL (reference sequence). The CDR3 covers 16 residues. The CDR3 here is CASSQAVPTTAYEQYF. The CDR3 coding sequence is TGTGCCAGCAGCCAGGCCGTCCCGACAACCGCCTACGAGCAGTACTTC.

V usage is TRBV27 and J usage is TRBJ1-5; 10 bases match TRBD1. V was clipped by 6 bases and J by 2 bases; unmatched bases: 10. CDR3 length equals 17 residues. Germline assignment: CDR1 MNHEY and CDR2 SMNVEV (reference sequence). The DNA for the CDR3 is TGTGCCAGCAGGCCCCGGACAGGGGGACGGGGCAATCAGCCCCAGCATTTT. It codes for CASRPRTGGRGNQPQHF.

The gene calls are TRBV28 and TRBJ1-2, with a possible D match to TRBD1 (6 bases). V was cut by 6 bases and J by 4 bases, with 12 bases left in between. This CDR3 is built from 13 residues. CDR1 MDHEN and CDR2 SYDVKM come from the germline V gene. The CDR3 DNA is TGTGCCAGCAGGGGGGGGGCAGGCTATGGCTACACCTTC. It yields the protein CASRGGAGYGYTF.

The rearrangement joins TRBV10-2 to TRBJ2-7; 7 nucleotides agree with TRBD2. The CDR3 covers 11 residues. Trimming cost V 8 bases and J 3 bases; bases outside gene matches: 1. Per germline, CDR1 WSHSY and CDR2 SAAADI. Here the CDR3 reads CASQRGYEQYF. CDR3 coding DNA: TGCGCCAGCCAGCGGGGCTACGAGCAGTACTTC.

The chain employs TRBV19 and TRBJ1-6; the match to TRBD1 covers 12 bases. CDR1 LNHDA and CDR2 SQIVND come from the germline V gene (reference sequence). The V gene end was trimmed by 11 bases and the J gene end by 7 bases; junction bases not matched to a gene: 3. The CDR3 has 13 amino acids. This chain's CDR3 is CASGTGGNSPLHF. In DNA form, the CDR3 reads TGTGCCTCCGGGACAGGGGGCAATTCACCCCTCCACTTT.

The chain combines TRBV6-1 with TRBJ1-3; D perhaps matches TRBD1 (6 bases). CDR1 and CDR2 from the germline V gene are MNHNS and SASEGT. V lost 2 bases to trimming and J lost 0 bases, with 14 bases between them. This CDR3 is built from 17 residues. This CDR3 is CASSEHPGALSGNTIYF. The CDR3 DNA reads as TGTGCCAGCAGTGAACACCCAGGGGCCCTCTCTGGAAACACCATATATTTT.

This clone was detected only a few times. The rearrangement uses TRBV5-4 and TRBJ2-7, with D maybe TRBD1 (5 bases). Germline V gene lookup returns CDR1 SGHNT and CDR2 YYREEE (reference sequence). Trimming left V 1 base short and J 3 bases short, with 5 bases between. CDR3 length: 12 residues. CDR3 sequence reads: CASSLQGYEQYF. The CDR3, as DNA: TGTGCCAGCAGCTTGCAGGGCTACGAGCAGTACTTC.

The V gene is TRBV28, the J gene TRBJ2-1; 11 positions match TRBD2. The J segment lost 4 bases and the V segment lost 11 bases, leaving 7 bases of the junction unmatched. This CDR3 has 14 amino acids. Per germline, CDR1 MDHEN and CDR2 SYDVKM. The CDR3 coding sequence is TGTGCCTGCCTGATAGCGGGAGGGTACAATGAGCAGTTCTTC. It yields the protein CACLIAGGYNEQFF.

V is TRBV20-1 and J is TRBJ1-1, with TRBD1 as a possible D gene (5 bases). The CDR3 extends over 13 amino acids. From germline, CDR1 is DFQATT and CDR2 SNEGSKA (reference sequence). The V and J ends lost 3 bases and 3 bases respectively, with 11 bases between them. The chain's CDR3 is CSASGGGDTEAFF. CDR3 DNA sequence: TGCAGTGCTAGTGGCGGGGGAGACACTGAAGCTTTCTTT.

The J gene is TRBJ1-5, the V gene TRBV5-1; 10 bases align to TRBD1. J was trimmed by 0 bases and V by 4 bases; bases with no gene match: 1. CDR3 length: 15 residues. Germline loops: CDR1 SGHRS, CDR2 YFSETQ. CDR3 region: CASSGTGDSNQPQHF. The CDR3, as DNA: TGCGCCAGCAGCGGGACAGGGGATAGCAATCAGCCCCAGCATTTT.

This clone was recorded a few times. The chain is built from TRBV9 and TRBJ1-2; the match to TRBD1 covers 7 bases. The germline gives CDR1 SGDLS, CDR2 YYNGEE. This CDR3 is built from 13 residues. V was clipped by 5 bases and J by 5 bases; unmatched bases: 6. The CDR3 loop reads CASSWTGSYGYTF. The CDR3 bases are TGTGCCAGCAGTTGGACAGGTTCATATGGCTACACCTTC.

The V gene is TRBV7-3, the J gene TRBJ1-1; 12 nucleotides align to TRBD1. The J segment lost 6 bases and the V segment lost 5 bases, leaving 7 bases of the junction unmatched. Germline V gene data show CDR1 as SGHTA and CDR2 as FQGTGA. The CDR3 runs 15 residues. The CDR3 region has the DNA TGTGCCAGCAGCGAGGGACAGGGGGCTTTTGCTGAAGCTTTCTTT. Its protein is CASSEGQGAFAEAFF.

The table lists this clone with a few counts. The V gene is TRBV19, the J gene TRBJ1-5, with 10 bases aligning to TRBD1. V trimming: 6 bases; J trimming: 4 bases; junction bases outside the gene matches: 12. The V gene's germline CDR1 is LNHDA and CDR2 SQIVND (reference sequence). The CDR3 extends over 17 amino acids. CDR3 protein: CASSFGTGASINQPQHF. CDR3 bases: TGTGCCAGTAGCTTCGGGACAGGGGCGTCGATAAATCAGCCCCAGCATTTT.

Comments on this clone: The sample has other DNA sequences that encode this CDR3 too. The chain has TRBV29-1 and TRBJ1-5; possible D gene TRBD1, 6 bases. Germline V CDR1 and CDR2: SQVTM, ANQGSEA. The CDR3 spans 13 residues. Trimming cost V 4 bases and J 3 bases, with 10 bases left between them. CDR3 sequence: CSVGDNSNQPQHF. The CDR3 coding sequence is TGCAGCGTTGGGGACAACTCCAATCAGCCCCAGCATTTT.